What follows are 11 T cell receptor beta chains derived from one specimen sequenced in a study of shared clonotypes between healthy human individuals. The table came from immunoSEQ multiplex PCR; TCRdb's copy has only in-frame clones and leaves some out. The sample has roughly 2.2 million clones; 85% to 95% are singletons. Sequencing was performed on naive CD4+ T cells from PBMCs. Subset meaning: CD45RA+ positively selected. The receptors were sampled from a man between 18 and 35 years old in good health. Some clones in this sample may be carry-over from other donors' samples.

The chain links TRBV4-2 to TRBJ2-1; D uncertain. The CDR3 has 17 residues. The V gene's germline CDR1 is LGHNA and CDR2 YNFKEQ. V lost 4 bases to trimming and J lost 5 bases, with 21 bases between them. CDR3 DNA sequence: TGTGCCAGCAGCCCGCCTGCGCTCCGATCGAATGACAATGAGCAGTTCTTC. It translates to CASSPPALRSNDNEQFF.

The V and J genes are TRBV4-3 and TRBJ2-1; the match to TRBD2 covers 8 bases. V shed 4 bases, J shed 9 bases, and the junction held 11 bases outside the gene matches. Germline V gene data show CDR1 as LGHNA and CDR2 as YSLEER. This CDR3 region has 15 residues. The CDR3 reads CASSPTEAGVGEQFF. The CDR3 region has the DNA TGCGCCAGCAGCCCCACGGAAGCGGGAGTCGGTGAGCAGTTCTTC.

The chain carries TRBV6-1 and TRBJ1-5; D gene unclear. The V gene lost 4 bases and the J gene lost 0 bases, with 16 bases spanning the gap. This CDR3 spans 17 amino acids. Germline loops: CDR1 MNHNS, CDR2 SASEGT. The CDR3: CASSGANSISSNQPQHF. CDR3 nucleotides: TGTGCCAGCAGTGGGGCCAACAGTATTTCTAGCAATCAGCCCCAGCATTTT.

The chain uses TRBV5-8 and TRBJ2-3; 14 bases are a match to TRBD2. V dropped 0 bases and J dropped 6; count of bases not matched to a gene: 3. The CDR3 has 16 residues. Germline V gene lookup returns CDR1 SGHTS and CDR2 YDEGEE. CDR3 in amino acids: CASSLGLAGGADTQYF. The CDR3 DNA is TGTGCCAGCAGCTTGGGACTAGCGGGAGGGGCGGATACGCAGTATTTT.

The V gene is TRBV28, the J gene TRBJ2-2; TRBD2 might be the D (5 bases). CDR3 size: 11 residues. The germline V and J ends were trimmed by 11 bases and 6 bases, with 10 bases remaining between them. Germline V gene sequence: CDR1 MDHEN, CDR2 SYDVKM. CDR3 residues: CAAKGAGELFF. CDR3 bases: TGTGCCGCCAAGGGAGCCGGGGAGCTGTTTTTT.

This rearrangement joins TRBV6-5 to TRBJ1-5; D is possibly TRBD1 (6 bases). This CDR3 is 14 amino acids long. Germline lookup yields CDR1 MNHEY and CDR2 SVGAGI. The V end was cut by 2 bases, the J end by 6 bases, with 11 bases between. CDR3 loop: CASSYGSQGQPQHF. The DNA of the CDR3 is TGTGCCAGCAGTTACGGTTCACAGGGTCAGCCCCAGCATTTT.

This clone was seen once. The chain carries TRBV5-6 and TRBJ2-1, with 12 bases matching TRBD2. Trimming took 2 bases from V and 8 from J; bases not matched to a gene: 11. Looked up from germline, CDR1 is SGHDT and CDR2 is YYEEEE. The CDR3 is 17 residues long. Here the CDR3 DNA reads TGTGCCAGCAGCTTTCGGACTAGCGGGACGGGGGGCGATGAGCAGTTCTTC. Translation: CASSFRTSGTGGDEQFF.

V usage is TRBV7-9 and J usage is TRBJ2-1; TRBD1 is a possible D gene (7 bases). CDR3 length: 13 amino acids. V shed 5 bases and J shed 10 bases, with 15 bases lying between them. Germline V gene sequence: CDR1 SEHNR, CDR2 FQNEAQ (reference sequence). The CDR3 loop reads CASSPEGAVEQFF. The CDR3, as DNA: TGTGCCAGCAGCCCGGAGGGGGCAGTCGAGCAGTTCTTC.

This clone showed up just a few times. The genes are TRBV5-6 and TRBJ2-2, with 12 bases that match TRBD2. From germline, CDR1 is SGHDT and CDR2 YYEEEE. The CDR3 sequence is 16 residues long. The V and J ends lost 6 bases and 4 bases, in that order; junction bases with no gene match: 7. The CDR3 coding sequence is TGTGCCAGCAACCCGACTAGCGGGAGCCTCACCGGGGAGCTGTTTTTT. Translating gives CASNPTSGSLTGELFF.

The chain recombines TRBV11-2 with TRBJ2-5, with TRBD2 matching over 8 bases. This CDR3 has 13 residues. Looked up from germline, CDR1 is SGHAT and CDR2 is FQNNGV. V was pared by 5 bases and J by 5 bases, with 4 bases of the junction left unmatched. The CDR3, as DNA: TGTGCCAGCAGCCCTACGGGGGGGGAGACCCAGTACTTC. It is translated as CASSPTGGETQYF.

Only one count was recorded for this clone. The rearrangement uses TRBV28 and TRBJ1-1; D is undetermined. Germline V lookup: CDR1 MDHEN, CDR2 SYDVKM. This CDR3 is 12 amino acids long. The V end was cut by 1 base, the J end by 7 bases, with 7 bases between. CDR3 sequence: CASSLLYSEAFF. The CDR3 nucleotides are TGTGCCAGCAGTTTATTGTATAGTGAAGCTTTCTTT.